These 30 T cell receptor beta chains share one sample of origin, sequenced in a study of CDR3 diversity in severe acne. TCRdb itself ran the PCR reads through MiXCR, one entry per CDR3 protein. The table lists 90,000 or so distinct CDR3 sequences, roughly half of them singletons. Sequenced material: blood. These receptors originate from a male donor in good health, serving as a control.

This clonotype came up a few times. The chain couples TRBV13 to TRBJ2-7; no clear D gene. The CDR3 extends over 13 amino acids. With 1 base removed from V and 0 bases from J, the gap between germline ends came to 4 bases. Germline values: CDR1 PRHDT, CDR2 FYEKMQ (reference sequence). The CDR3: CASSLARSYEQYF. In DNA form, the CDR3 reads TGTGCCAGCAGCTTAGCCCGCTCCTACGAGCAGTACTTC.

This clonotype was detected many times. The CDR3 spells CASSVPQGTGELFF. The CDR3 DNA is TGTGCCAGCAGTGTACCACAGGGAACCGGGGAGCTGTTTTTT. The chain couples TRBV25-1 to TRBJ2-2, with a possible D match to TRBD1 (6 bases). Germline V CDR1 and CDR2: MGHDK, SYGVNS. The V and J ends lost 4 bases and 5 bases respectively, with 11 bases between them. The CDR3 runs to 14 residues.

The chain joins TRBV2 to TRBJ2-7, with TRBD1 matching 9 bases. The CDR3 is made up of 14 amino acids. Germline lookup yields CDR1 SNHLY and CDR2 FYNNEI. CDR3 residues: CVGRRGQGRYEQYF. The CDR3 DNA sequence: TGTGTCGGCAGACGGGGACAGGGACGTTACGAGCAGTACTTC. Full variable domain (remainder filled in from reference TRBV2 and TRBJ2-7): EPEVTQTPSHQVTQMGQEVILRCVPISNHLYFYWYRQILGQKVEFLVSFYNNEISEKSEIFDDQFSVERPDGSNFTLKIRSTKLEDSAMYFCVGRRGQGRYEQYFGPGTRLTVT.

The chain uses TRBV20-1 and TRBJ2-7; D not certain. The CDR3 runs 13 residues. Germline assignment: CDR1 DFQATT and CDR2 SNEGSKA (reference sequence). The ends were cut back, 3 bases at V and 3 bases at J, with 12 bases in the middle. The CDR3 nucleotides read TGCAGTGCTAGTTACGGAGAACTCTACGAGCAGTACTTC. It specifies CSASYGELYEQYF.

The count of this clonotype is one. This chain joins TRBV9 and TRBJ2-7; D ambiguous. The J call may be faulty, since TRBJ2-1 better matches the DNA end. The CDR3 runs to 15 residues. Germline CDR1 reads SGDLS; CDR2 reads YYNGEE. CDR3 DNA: TGTGCCAGCAGCGTAGGTACAGCCTCCTACAATGAGCAGTTCTTC. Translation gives CASSVGTASYNEQFF.

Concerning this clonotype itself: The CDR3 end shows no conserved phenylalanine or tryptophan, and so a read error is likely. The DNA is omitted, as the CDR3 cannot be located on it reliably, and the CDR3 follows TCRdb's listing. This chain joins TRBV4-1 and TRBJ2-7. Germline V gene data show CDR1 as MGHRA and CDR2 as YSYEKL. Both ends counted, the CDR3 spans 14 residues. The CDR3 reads CASSQSVQGFEHYL.

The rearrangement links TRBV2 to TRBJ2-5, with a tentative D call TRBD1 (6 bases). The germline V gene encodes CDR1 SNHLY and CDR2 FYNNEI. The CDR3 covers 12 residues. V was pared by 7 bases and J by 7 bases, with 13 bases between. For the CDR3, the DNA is TGTGCCAGCAAAGGGGGTCTACGGACCCAGTACTTC. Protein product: CASKGGLRTQYF.

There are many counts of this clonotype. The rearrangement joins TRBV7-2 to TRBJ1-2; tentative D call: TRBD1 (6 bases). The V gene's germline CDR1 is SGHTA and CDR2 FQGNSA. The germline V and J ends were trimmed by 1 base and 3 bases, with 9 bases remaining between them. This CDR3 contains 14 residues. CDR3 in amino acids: CASSLEQGYYGYTF. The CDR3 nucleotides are TGTGCCAGCAGCTTAGAACAGGGATACTATGGCTACACCTTC.

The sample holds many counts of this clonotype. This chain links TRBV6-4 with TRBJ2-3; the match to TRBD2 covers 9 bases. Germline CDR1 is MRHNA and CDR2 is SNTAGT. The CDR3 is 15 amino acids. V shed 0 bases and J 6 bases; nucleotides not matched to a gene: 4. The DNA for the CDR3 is TGTGCCAGCAGTGACTCGTCAAGCGGGGGGGATACGCAGTATTTT. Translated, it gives CASSDSSSGGDTQYF.

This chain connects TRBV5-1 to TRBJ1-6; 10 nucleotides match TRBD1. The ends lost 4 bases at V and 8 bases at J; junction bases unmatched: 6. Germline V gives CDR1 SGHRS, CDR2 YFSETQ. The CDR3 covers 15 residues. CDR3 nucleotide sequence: TGCGCCAGCAGCCAATTCGGGACAGGGGATTCACCCCTCCACTTT. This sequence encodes CASSQFGTGDSPLHF.

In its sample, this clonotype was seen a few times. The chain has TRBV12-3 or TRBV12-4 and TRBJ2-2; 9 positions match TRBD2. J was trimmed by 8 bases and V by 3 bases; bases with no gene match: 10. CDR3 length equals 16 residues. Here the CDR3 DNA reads TGTGCCAGCAGTTTTGGTGGCGGGAGGGCCCCAGGGGAGCTGTTTTTT. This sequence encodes CASSFGGGRAPGELFF.

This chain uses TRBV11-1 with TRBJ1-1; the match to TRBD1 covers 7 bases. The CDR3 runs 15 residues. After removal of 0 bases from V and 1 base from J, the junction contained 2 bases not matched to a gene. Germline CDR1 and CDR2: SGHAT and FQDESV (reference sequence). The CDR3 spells CASSLARDRNTEAFF. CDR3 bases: TGTGCCAGCAGCTTAGCGCGGGACAGGAACACTGAAGCTTTCTTT.

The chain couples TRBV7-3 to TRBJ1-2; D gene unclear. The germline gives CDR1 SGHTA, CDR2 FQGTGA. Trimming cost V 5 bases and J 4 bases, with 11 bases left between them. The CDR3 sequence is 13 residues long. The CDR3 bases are TGTGCCAGCAGCCTAAAAGCGGGCTATGGCTACACCTTC. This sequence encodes CASSLKAGYGYTF.

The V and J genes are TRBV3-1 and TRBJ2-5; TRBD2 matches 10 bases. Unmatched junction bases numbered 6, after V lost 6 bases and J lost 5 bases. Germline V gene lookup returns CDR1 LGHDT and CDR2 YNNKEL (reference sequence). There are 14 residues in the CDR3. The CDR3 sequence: CASRPYSGGETQYF. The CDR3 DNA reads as TGTGCCAGCAGACCGTATAGCGGGGGGGAGACCCAGTACTTC.

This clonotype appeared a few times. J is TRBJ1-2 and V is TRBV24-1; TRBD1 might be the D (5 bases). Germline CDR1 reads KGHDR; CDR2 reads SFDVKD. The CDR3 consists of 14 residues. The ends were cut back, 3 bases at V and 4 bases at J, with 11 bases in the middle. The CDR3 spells CATSDSHRSYGYTF. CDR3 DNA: TGTGCCACCAGTGATAGCCACAGGTCCTATGGCTACACCTTC.

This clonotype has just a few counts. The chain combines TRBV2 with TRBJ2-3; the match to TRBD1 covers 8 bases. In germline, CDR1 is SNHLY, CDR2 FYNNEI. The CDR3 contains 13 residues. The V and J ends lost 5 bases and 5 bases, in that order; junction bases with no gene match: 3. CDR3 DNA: TGTGCCAGCAGTCAGGGGGCTGAAGATACGCAGTATTTT. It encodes CASSQGAEDTQYF.

The CDR3 DNA follows: TGTGCCAGCACCAGGGTCGGTCAGCCCCAGCATTTT. This sequence encodes CASTRVGQPQHF. The V gene is TRBV6-1, the J gene TRBJ1-5; weak D call: TRBD1 (5 bases). Germline assignment: CDR1 MNHNS and CDR2 SASEGT. There are 12 residues in the CDR3. V was trimmed by 7 bases and J by 6 bases, leaving 10 bases between them.

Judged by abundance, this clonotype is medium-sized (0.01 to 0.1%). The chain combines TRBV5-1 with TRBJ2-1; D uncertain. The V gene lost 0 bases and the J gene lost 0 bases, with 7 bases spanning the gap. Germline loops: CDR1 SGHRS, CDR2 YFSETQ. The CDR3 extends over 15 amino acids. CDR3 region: CASSLGVDSYNEQFF. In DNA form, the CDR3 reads TGCGCCAGCAGCTTGGGGGTAGACTCCTACAATGAGCAGTTCTTC.

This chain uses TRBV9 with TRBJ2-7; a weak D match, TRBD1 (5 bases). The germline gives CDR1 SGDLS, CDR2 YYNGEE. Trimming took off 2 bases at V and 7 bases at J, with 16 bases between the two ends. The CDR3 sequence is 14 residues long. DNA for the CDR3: TGTGCCAGCAGCGTTTCACAGGATCCTACGGAGCAGTACTTC. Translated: CASSVSQDPTEQYF.

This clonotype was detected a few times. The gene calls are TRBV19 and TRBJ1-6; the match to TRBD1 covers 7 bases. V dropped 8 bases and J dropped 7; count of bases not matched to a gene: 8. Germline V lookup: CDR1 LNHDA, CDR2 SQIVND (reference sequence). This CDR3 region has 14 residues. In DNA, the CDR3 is TGTGCCAGTCGCGTCCCAGGGGGGAATTCACCCCTCCACTTT. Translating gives CASRVPGGNSPLHF.

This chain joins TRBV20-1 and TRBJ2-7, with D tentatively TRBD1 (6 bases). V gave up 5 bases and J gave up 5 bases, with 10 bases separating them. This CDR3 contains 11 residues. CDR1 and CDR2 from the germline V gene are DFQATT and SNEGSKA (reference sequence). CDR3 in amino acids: CSAHRENEQYF. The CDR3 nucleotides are TGCAGTGCTCACAGGGAGAACGAGCAGTACTTC.

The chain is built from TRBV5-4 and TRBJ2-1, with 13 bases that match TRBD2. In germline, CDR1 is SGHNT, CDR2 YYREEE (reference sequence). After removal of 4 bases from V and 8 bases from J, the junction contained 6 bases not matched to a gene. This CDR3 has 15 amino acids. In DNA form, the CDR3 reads TGTGCCAGCAGCCCCGGGACTAGCGGGAAGGATGAGCAGTTCTTC. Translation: CASSPGTSGKDEQFF. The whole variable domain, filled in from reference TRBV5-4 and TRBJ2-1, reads ETGVTQSPTHLIKTRGQQVTLRCSSQSGHNTVSWYQQALGQGPQFIFQYYREEENGRGNFPPRFSGLQFPNYSSELNVNALELDDSALYLCASSPGTSGKDEQFFGPGTRLTVL.

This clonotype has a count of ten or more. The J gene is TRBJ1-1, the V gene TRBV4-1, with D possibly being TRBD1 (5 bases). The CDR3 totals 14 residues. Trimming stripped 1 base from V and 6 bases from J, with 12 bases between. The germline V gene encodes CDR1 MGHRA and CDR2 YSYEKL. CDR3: CASSQVGGSAEAFF. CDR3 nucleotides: TGCGCCAGCAGCCAAGTTGGGGGGAGCGCTGAAGCTTTCTTT.

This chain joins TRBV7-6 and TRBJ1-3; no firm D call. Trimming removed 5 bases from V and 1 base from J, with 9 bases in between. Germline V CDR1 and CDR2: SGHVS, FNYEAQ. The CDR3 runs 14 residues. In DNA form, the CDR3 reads TGTGCCAGCAGCGATGCTGGGTCTGGAAACACCATATATTTT. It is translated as CASSDAGSGNTIYF.

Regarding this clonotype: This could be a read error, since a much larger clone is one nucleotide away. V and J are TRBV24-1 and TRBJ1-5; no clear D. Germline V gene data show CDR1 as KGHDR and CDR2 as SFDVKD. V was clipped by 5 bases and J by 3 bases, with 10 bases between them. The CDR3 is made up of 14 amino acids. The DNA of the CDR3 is TGTGCCACCAGTGTCAACGGAAACAATCAGCCCCAGCATTTT. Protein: CATSVNGNNQPQHF.

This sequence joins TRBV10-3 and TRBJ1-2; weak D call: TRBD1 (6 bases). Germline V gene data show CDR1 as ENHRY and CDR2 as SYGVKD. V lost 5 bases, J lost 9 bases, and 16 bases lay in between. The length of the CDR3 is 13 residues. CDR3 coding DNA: TGTGCCATCAGTTTGAGGGGGGCGGAAAGCTACACCTTC. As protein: CAISLRGAESYTF.

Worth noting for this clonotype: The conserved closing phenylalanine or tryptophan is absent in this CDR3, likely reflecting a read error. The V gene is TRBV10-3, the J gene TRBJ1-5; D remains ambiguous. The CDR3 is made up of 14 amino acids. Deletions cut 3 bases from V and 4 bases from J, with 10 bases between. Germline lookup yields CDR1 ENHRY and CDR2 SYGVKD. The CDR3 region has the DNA TGTGCCATCAGTGAAGGGCCAGGAAATCAGCCCCAGCATTCT. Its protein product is CAISEGPGNQPQHS.

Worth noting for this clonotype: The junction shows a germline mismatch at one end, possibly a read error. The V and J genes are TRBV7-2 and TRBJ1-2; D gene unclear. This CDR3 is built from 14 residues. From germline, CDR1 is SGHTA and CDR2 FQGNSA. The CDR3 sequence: CAGSRHRTNYDYTF. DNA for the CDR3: TGCGCCGGCAGCCGCCATCGAACCAACTATGACTACACCTTC.

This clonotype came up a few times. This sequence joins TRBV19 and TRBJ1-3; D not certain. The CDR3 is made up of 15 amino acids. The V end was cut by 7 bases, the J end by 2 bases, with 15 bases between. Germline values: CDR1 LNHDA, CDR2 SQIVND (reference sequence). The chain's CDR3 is CASTDLQRAGNTIYF. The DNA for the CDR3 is TGTGCCAGTACCGACCTGCAGAGGGCTGGAAACACCATATATTTT.

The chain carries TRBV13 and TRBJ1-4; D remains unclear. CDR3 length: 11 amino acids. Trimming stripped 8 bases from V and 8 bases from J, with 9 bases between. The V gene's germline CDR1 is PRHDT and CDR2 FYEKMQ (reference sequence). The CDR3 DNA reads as TGTGCCAGCGCCTCCTCAGAAAAACTGTTTTTT. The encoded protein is CASASSEKLFF. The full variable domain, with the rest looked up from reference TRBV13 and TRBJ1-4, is AAGVIQSPRHLIKEKRETATLKCYPIPRHDTVYWYQQGPGQDPQFLISFYEKMQSDKGSIPDRFSAQQFSDYHSELNMSSLELGDSALYFCASASSEKLFFGSGTQLSVL.